The clone carrying this TCR beta chain occurred a few times. Clones were read by immunoSEQ multiplex PCR, and TCRdb kept only the in-frame ones, dropping some. The sample has more than 65,000 clones; around 94% are singletons. The CDR3 is 13 residues long. V was shortened by 0 bases and J by 3 bases, with 2 bases between the two germline ends. Germline V gene lookup returns CDR1 SGHTA and CDR2 FQGNSA. This specimen comes from a study of T cell changes during pregnancy in multiple sclerosis. The receptor's source is a female donor with multiple sclerosis, enrolled in a pregnancy study. The material sequenced was CD4+ T cells from peripheral blood mononuclear cells, taken before pregnancy. The chain combines TRBV7-2 with TRBJ1-4; the D is unclear. CDR3 in amino acids: CASSLAANEKLFF. As DNA, the CDR3 is TGTGCCAGCAGCTTAGCCGCTAATGAAAAACTGTTTTTT. The full variable domain, its missing parts supplied by reference TRBV7-2 and TRBJ1-4, is GAGVSQSPSNKVTEKGKDVELRCDPISGHTALYWYRQSLGQGLEFLIYFQGNSAPDKSGLPSDRFSAERTGGSVSTLTIQRTQQEDSAVYLCASSLAANEKLFFGSGTQLSVL.